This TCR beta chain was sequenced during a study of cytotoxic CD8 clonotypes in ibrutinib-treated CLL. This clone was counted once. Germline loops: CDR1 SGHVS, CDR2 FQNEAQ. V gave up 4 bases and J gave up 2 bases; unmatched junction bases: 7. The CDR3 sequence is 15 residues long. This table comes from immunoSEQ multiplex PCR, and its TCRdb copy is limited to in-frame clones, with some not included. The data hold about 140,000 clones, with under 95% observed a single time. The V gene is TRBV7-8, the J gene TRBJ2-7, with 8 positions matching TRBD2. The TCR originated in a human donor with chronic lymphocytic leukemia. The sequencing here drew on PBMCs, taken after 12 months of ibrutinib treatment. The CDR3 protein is CASSSLSGITYEQYF. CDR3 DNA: TGTGCCAGCAGCTCCCTTAGCGGGATCACCTACGAGCAGTACTTC.